The 31 T cell receptor beta chains reported below all come from one sample, sequenced in a study of blood T cell repertoires in COVID-19. Sequencing used immunoSEQ multiplex PCR; TCRdb keeps in-frame clones, though not all of them. This sample yields roughly 260,000 clones, of which 85% to 90% are seen a single time; 3.7% belongs to the top ten. The source material was peripheral blood. The receptor set was obtained from a woman aged 40 to 50 with acute or convalescent COVID-19.

The gene calls are TRBV9 and TRBJ1-2; 7 bases match TRBD1. CDR1 is SGDLS, CDR2 YYNGEE, per germline. CDR3 length: 14 amino acids. Trimming took 1 base from V and 4 from J; bases not matched to a gene: 4. The CDR3, as DNA: TGTGCCAGCAGCGTACAGGGGGTCGGCTATGGCTACACCTTC. Its protein product is CASSVQGVGYGYTF.

This CDR3 is CASSFGQVEAFF. The CDR3, as DNA: TGTGCCAGCAGCTTCGGACAGGTTGAAGCTTTCTTT. The chain employs TRBV7-9 and TRBJ1-1, with 7 bases matching TRBD1. The CDR3 loop spans 12 amino acids. The ends lost 3 bases at V and 7 bases at J; junction bases unmatched: 2. Germline V gene lookup returns CDR1 SEHNR and CDR2 FQNEAQ (reference sequence).

This chain links TRBV3-1 (or the pseudogene TRBV3-2) with TRBJ1-1; D may be TRBD1 (5 bases). Deletions cut 4 bases from V and 4 bases from J, with 16 bases between. This CDR3 region has 15 residues. Germline V CDR1 and CDR2: LGHDT, YNNKEL (reference sequence). DNA of the CDR3: TGTGCCAGCAGCCTCCGGGGGGGAGGTGGCACTGAAGCTTTCTTT. It encodes CASSLRGGGGTEAFF.

This chain connects TRBV2 to TRBJ1-6, with 7 bases matching TRBD1. CDR1 and CDR2 from the germline V gene are SNHLY and FYNNEI. V lost 8 bases to trimming and J lost 6 bases; unmatched junction nucleotides: 4. The CDR3 is made up of 13 amino acids. The CDR3 sequence: CASGTERNSPLHF. CDR3 in DNA: TGTGCCAGCGGGACAGAACGTAATTCACCCCTCCACTTT.

This chain joins TRBV7-2 and TRBJ2-1; 7 bases map to TRBD1. The CDR3 contains 15 residues. Germline CDR1 reads SGHTA; CDR2 reads FQGNSA. The J segment lost 2 bases and the V segment lost 1 base, leaving 2 bases of the junction unmatched. The DNA of the CDR3 is TGTGCCAGCAGCTTAGAGACAGGGACCTACAATGAGCAGTTCTTC. Encoded protein: CASSLETGTYNEQFF.

This clone was picked up one time. The chain recombines TRBV19 with TRBJ1-1; D call uncertain. The V end lost 6 bases, the J end lost 0 bases, and 11 bases lay between the germline ends. This CDR3 comprises 14 residues. The germline V gene has CDR1 LNHDA and CDR2 SQIVND (reference sequence). Here the CDR3 DNA reads TGTGCCAGTAGCCTACAGCAAATGAACACTGAAGCTTTCTTT. This sequence encodes CASSLQQMNTEAFF.

The chain uses TRBV9 and TRBJ1-5; a weak D match, TRBD1 (5 bases). The CDR3 totals 14 residues. V was shortened by 3 bases and J by 0 bases, with 7 bases between the two germline ends. Germline V CDR1 and CDR2: SGDLS, YYNGEE. The CDR3 DNA is TGTGCCAGCAGCGAAGGGGTTAGCAATCAGCCCCAGCATTTT. Protein product: CASSEGVSNQPQHF.

This chain uses TRBV7-9 with TRBJ2-5, with 10 bases matching TRBD2. Unmatched junction bases numbered 1, after V lost 8 bases and J lost 1 base. CDR3 size: 13 residues. CDR1 is SEHNR and CDR2 is FQNEAQ in the germline V gene (reference sequence). The CDR3 loop is CASASGGQETQYF. CDR3 DNA: TGTGCCAGCGCTAGCGGGGGCCAAGAGACCCAGTACTTC.

The V call is TRBV5-5, the J call TRBJ1-3, with D perhaps TRBD1 (6 bases). Trimming took 0 bases from V and 2 from J, leaving 6 bases between them. CDR3 length: 14 amino acids. Germline CDR1 is SGHKS and CDR2 is YYEKEE (reference sequence). The CDR3 loop reads CASSLAGAGNTIYF. The CDR3 nucleotides read TGTGCCAGCAGCTTGGCAGGGGCTGGAAACACCATATATTTT. The full variable domain, with the rest looked up from reference TRBV5-5 and TRBJ1-3, is DAGVTQSPTHLIKTRGQQVTLRCSPISGHKSVSWYQQVLGQGPQFIFQYYEKEERGRGNFPDRFSARQFPNYSSELNVNALLLGDSALYLCASSLAGAGNTIYFGEGSWLTVV.

The V gene is TRBV20-1, the J gene TRBJ1-3; D unresolved. V was clipped by 3 bases and J by 0 bases, with 6 bases between them. Germline V CDR1 and CDR2: DFQATT, SNEGSKA (reference sequence). The CDR3 contains 13 residues. The CDR3: CSASSRSGNTIYF. Here the CDR3 DNA reads TGCAGTGCTAGTTCCCGCTCTGGAAACACCATATATTTT.

In DNA form, the CDR3 reads TGTGCCAGCAGCTCGGACAGAAATTCACCCCTCCACTTT. This gives the protein CASSSDRNSPLHF. The chain carries TRBV12-3 or TRBV12-4 and TRBJ1-6; the D gene is possibly TRBD1 (6 bases). The CDR3 runs to 13 residues. Trimming removed 6 bases at V and 7 bases at J, with 10 bases between.

The gene calls are TRBV6-5 and TRBJ1-4; D is possibly TRBD1 (5 bases). Deletions cut 6 bases from V and 0 bases from J, with 11 bases between. The V gene's germline CDR1 is MNHEY and CDR2 SVGAGI. CDR3 size: 15 residues. The CDR3 DNA follows: TGTGCCAGCAGCGATCAGGGCGCAACTAATGAAAAACTGTTTTTT. It codes for CASSDQGATNEKLFF.

The chain links TRBV6-1 to TRBJ1-1; 7 bases line up with TRBD1. The CDR3 spans 16 residues. V shed 2 bases and J 6 bases; nucleotides not matched to a gene: 12. Germline assignment: CDR1 MNHNS and CDR2 SASEGT. This CDR3 reads CASSESVSGGTAEAFF. The CDR3 DNA reads TGTGCCAGCAGTGAAAGTGTATCAGGGGGGACCGCTGAAGCTTTCTTT.

The rearrangement links TRBV5-1 to TRBJ2-1, with 7 bases identical to TRBD1. In germline, CDR1 is SGHRS, CDR2 YFSETQ. The junction had 7 bases not matched to a gene; V was cut back by 3 bases and J by 7 bases. The CDR3 has 14 residues. The CDR3 DNA reads TGCGCCAGCAGCTATTCGACAGGGCTTAATGAGCAGTTCTTC. It translates to CASSYSTGLNEQFF.

V gene TRBV27 combines with J gene TRBJ1-2, with D uncertain. This CDR3 has 14 amino acids. In germline, CDR1 is MNHEY, CDR2 SMNVEV (reference sequence). Deletions cut 4 bases from V and 4 bases from J, with 13 bases between. The CDR3 nucleotides are TGTGCCAGCAGTTCACCGGGCGGGAGCTATGGCTACACCTTC. It translates to CASSSPGGSYGYTF.

The chain couples TRBV19 to TRBJ2-1; no firm D call. Germline assignment: CDR1 LNHDA and CDR2 SQIVND (reference sequence). V lost 5 bases, J lost 7 bases, and 12 bases lay in between. This CDR3 is 13 amino acids long. The chain's CDR3 is CASSPPNSNEQFF. CDR3 bases: TGTGCCAGTAGTCCACCTAATTCGAATGAGCAGTTCTTC.

The rearrangement links TRBV6-5 to TRBJ2-4, with D possibly TRBD1 on 6 matching bases. CDR1 is MNHEY, CDR2 SVGAGI, per germline. This CDR3 comprises 13 residues. The V and J ends lost 6 bases and 9 bases respectively, with 15 bases between them. The CDR3 is CASSRGTSGIQYF. The CDR3 DNA reads TGTGCCAGCAGCAGGGGAACTAGTGGCATTCAGTACTTC.

The genes are TRBV18 and TRBJ1-1, with D unclear. V shed 2 bases and J shed 6 bases, with 13 bases lying between them. The germline V gene has CDR1 KGHSH and CDR2 LQKENI. This CDR3 spans 14 amino acids. CDR3 coding DNA: TGTGCCAGCTCACCAACAGAATCTACCCCTGAAGCTTTCTTT. Its translation is CASSPTESTPEAFF. Looking up the rest from reference TRBV18 and TRBJ1-1 gives the full variable domain: NAGVMQNPRHLVRRRGQEARLRCSPMKGHSHVYWYRQLPEEGLKFMVYLQKENIIDESGMPKERFSAEFPKEGPSILRIQQVVRGDSAAYFCASSPTESTPEAFFGQGTRLTVV.

This clone was found a few times. The chain is built from TRBV14 and TRBJ1-1; a weak D match, TRBD1 (6 bases). V was clipped by 5 bases and J by 4 bases, with 14 bases between them. This CDR3 contains 14 residues. The germline CDR1 and CDR2 sequences are SGHDN and FVKESK. The CDR3 sequence is CASSALGGATEAFF. The CDR3, as DNA: TGTGCCAGCAGCGCTCTCGGGGGGGCCACTGAAGCTTTCTTT.

The J gene is TRBJ2-4, the V gene TRBV11-2, with D perhaps matching TRBD2 (6 bases). Germline assignment: CDR1 SGHAT and CDR2 FQNNGV. The CDR3 is made up of 12 amino acids. The V end was cut by 5 bases, the J end by 8 bases, with 10 bases between. CDR3 in amino acids: CASSPPGDIQYF. DNA for the CDR3: TGTGCCAGCAGCCCCCCGGGGGACATTCAGTACTTC.

This clone was observed many times. V is TRBV30 and J is TRBJ2-3, with D maybe TRBD1 (7 bases). Trimming cost V 3 bases and J 3 bases, with 19 bases left between them. Germline CDR1 is GTSNPN and CDR2 is SVGIG (reference sequence). The CDR3 extends over 16 amino acids. The CDR3 region is CAWSRGERGLTDTQYF. The CDR3 bases are TGTGCCTGGAGCAGGGGGGAAAGGGGGCTGACAGATACGCAGTATTTT.

The chain uses TRBV11-1 and TRBJ1-4; a weak D match, TRBD1 (5 bases). V lost 2 bases and J 5 bases, leaving 12 bases between the germline ends. The germline CDR1 and CDR2 sequences are SGHAT and FQDESV (reference sequence). The CDR3 runs to 15 residues. CDR3: CASSLSTGFNEKLFF. The CDR3, as DNA: TGTGCCAGCAGCTTAAGTACAGGTTTCAATGAAAAACTGTTTTTT.

Of note for this clone: Other nucleotide sequences from this sample produce the same CDR3. This rearrangement joins TRBV9 to TRBJ1-3, with D tentatively TRBD1 (6 bases). The CDR3 contains 14 residues. Germline V gives CDR1 SGDLS, CDR2 YYNGEE. V was shortened by 3 bases and J by 1 base, with 8 bases between the two germline ends. CDR3 coding DNA: TGTGCCAGCAGCGCAGGGGTTTCTGGAAACACCATATATTTT. This codes for CASSAGVSGNTIYF. Combining the CDR3 with reference TRBV9 and TRBJ1-3 gives the whole variable domain DSGVTQTPKHLITATGQRVTLRCSPRSGDLSVYWYQQSLDQGLQFLIQYYNGEERAKGNILERFSAQQFPDLHSELNLSSLELGDSALYFCASSAGVSGNTIYFGEGSWLTVV.

The chain recombines TRBV7-6 with TRBJ1-4; weak D call: TRBD1 (5 bases). The CDR3 has 15 residues. V was pared by 2 bases and J by 8 bases, with 15 bases between. Germline lookup yields CDR1 SGHVS and CDR2 FNYEAQ. In DNA, the CDR3 is TGTGCCAGCAGCTTATTCGGACAAGCAAACGAAAAACTGTTTTTT. Its protein is CASSLFGQANEKLFF.

This chain links TRBV2 with TRBJ1-2; TRBD1 matches 11 bases. The V gene end was trimmed by 7 bases and the J gene end by 8 bases; junction bases not matched to a gene: 6. This CDR3 comprises 13 residues. Per the germline V gene, CDR1 is SNHLY and CDR2 is FYNNEI. Written as DNA, the CDR3 is TGTGCCAGCATAGGACAGGGGGCGATGGGCTACACCTTC. It encodes CASIGQGAMGYTF.

The chain has TRBV10-3 and TRBJ1-2, with 8 nucleotides matching TRBD1. This CDR3 is built from 13 residues. With V trimmed by 9 bases and J by 3 bases, 6 bases remained unmatched. Germline V CDR1 and CDR2: ENHRY, SYGVKD. The DNA of the CDR3 is TGTGCCATAACACTGGACAGGGACTATGGCTACACCTTC. Translating gives CAITLDRDYGYTF.

The chain has TRBV6-5 and TRBJ1-2, with D possibly TRBD1 on 6 matching bases. V was clipped by 6 bases and J by 7 bases, with 15 bases between them. This CDR3 has 13 amino acids. CDR1 is MNHEY, CDR2 SVGAGI, per germline. The CDR3 DNA is TGTGCCAGCAGGGGTACAGGGTATGGTGGCTACACCTTC. It yields the protein CASRGTGYGGYTF.

In nucleotides, the CDR3 is TGTGCCACCAGCAGAGATGAACTGGGAGCCGAGACCCAGTACTTC. The encoded protein is CATSRDELGAETQYF. The rearrangement links TRBV15 to TRBJ2-5, with D possibly matching TRBD2 (5 bases). CDR1 and CDR2 (germline): LNHNV, YYDKDF (reference sequence). V was shortened by 0 bases and J by 5 bases, with 13 bases between the two germline ends. The CDR3 length is 15 residues.

The V gene is TRBV27, the J gene TRBJ2-1; possible D gene TRBD1, 6 bases. Germline loops: CDR1 MNHEY, CDR2 SMNVEV (reference sequence). Trimming took off 6 bases at V and 0 bases at J, with 9 bases between the two ends. This CDR3 spans 14 amino acids. CDR3 protein: CASRSGASYNEQFF. For the CDR3, the DNA is TGTGCCAGCAGGTCAGGGGCCTCCTACAATGAGCAGTTCTTC.

The chain links TRBV12-3 or TRBV12-4 to TRBJ2-2; D is possibly TRBD2 (6 bases). V was pared by 2 bases and J by 6 bases, with 7 bases between. The CDR3 length is 13 residues. CDR3 in DNA: TGTGCCAGCAGTTTACGGGAGTCCGGGGAGCTGTTTTTT. Its translation is CASSLRESGELFF.

V and J are TRBV28 and TRBJ2-7; 11 bases are a match to TRBD1. This CDR3 contains 18 residues. Germline CDR1 and CDR2: MDHEN and SYDVKM. The V and J ends lost 5 bases and 3 bases, in that order; junction bases with no gene match: 15. The CDR3 DNA sequence: TGTGCCAGCAGTCCTGCTAACCCGGGACAGGGGGTAGTCTACGAGCAGTACGTC. Amino acids: CASSPANPGQGVVYEQYV.